Presented here are 10 T cell receptor beta chains from one specimen sequenced in a study of control samples from healthy donors and cancer patients. Here immunoSEQ multiplex PCR was the method, and the copy in TCRdb shows in-frame clones only, minus some. Among under 200,000 clones listed, around 88% were seen once. Sequenced material: blood. Receptors originate from a woman aged 25 to 45 in good health.

The chain joins TRBV3-1 (or the pseudogene TRBV3-2) to TRBJ1-4, with D unresolved. This CDR3 region has 13 residues. V was pared by 4 bases and J by 3 bases, with 6 bases between. CDR1 and CDR2 from the germline V gene are LGHDT and YNNKEL (reference sequence). The CDR3 loop is CASSPAANEKLFF. The CDR3 region has the DNA TGTGCCAGCAGCCCCGCCGCTAATGAAAAACTGTTTTTT.

The rearrangement joins TRBV10-3 to TRBJ1-1; D gene ambiguous. This CDR3 contains 14 residues. Trimming stripped 10 bases from V and 2 bases from J, with 17 bases between. Germline V gene lookup returns CDR1 ENHRY and CDR2 SYGVKD. The CDR3 loop is CATITGSLNTEAFF. The CDR3 coding sequence is TGTGCCACTATAACGGGCAGCCTAAACACTGAAGCTTTCTTT.

The J gene is TRBJ1-2, the V gene TRBV3-1 (or the pseudogene TRBV3-2), with TRBD1 matching over 10 bases. The germline V gene has CDR1 LGHDT and CDR2 YNNKEL (reference sequence). The V segment lost 3 bases and the J segment 6 bases; nucleotides outside the gene matches: 7. The CDR3 loop spans 15 amino acids. In DNA form, the CDR3 reads TGTGCCAGCAGCCACCCCTCGGGGACAGGGGATGGCTACACCTTC. It specifies CASSHPSGTGDGYTF.

V and J are TRBV6-6 and TRBJ2-1; 13 bases line up with TRBD2. The CDR3 loop spans 16 amino acids. Per the germline V gene, CDR1 is MNHNY and CDR2 is SVGAGI (reference sequence). The V and J ends lost 5 bases and 0 bases, in that order; junction bases with no gene match: 1. CDR3 loop: CASSRTSGGSYNEQFF. Written as DNA, the CDR3 is TGTGCCAGCAGTCGGACTAGCGGGGGCTCCTACAATGAGCAGTTCTTC.

A remark on this clone: A read error may account for a junction end that differs from germline. This chain joins TRBV12-3 or TRBV12-4 and TRBJ1-5, with no clear D. CDR3 length: 13 residues. The CDR3 DNA reads as TGTGCCACCAGTCAGGCTTACAATCAGCCCCAGCATTTT. It codes for CATSQAYNQPQHF.

This chain joins TRBV27 and TRBJ2-2; tentatively, D is TRBD2 (5 bases). The CDR3 loop spans 14 amino acids. Germline CDR1 is MNHEY and CDR2 is SMNVEV (reference sequence). Trimming removed 6 bases from V and 3 bases from J, with 11 bases in between. CDR3 sequence reads: CASRGSGDTGELFF. The CDR3 bases are TGTGCCAGCAGGGGCTCCGGGGACACCGGGGAGCTGTTTTTT.

V and J are TRBV28 and TRBJ2-2; TRBD1 aligns across 11 bases. The CDR3 covers 19 residues. CDR1 and CDR2 (germline): MDHEN, SYDVKM. The junction had 15 bases not matched to a gene; V was cut back by 5 bases and J by 4 bases. CDR3 region: CASSPGQGARTGITGELFF. The CDR3 DNA reads TGTGCCAGCAGTCCAGGACAGGGGGCGCGGACGGGGATCACCGGGGAGCTGTTTTTT.

The V and J genes are TRBV5-1 and TRBJ2-1, with 7 bases lining up with TRBD1. Germline trimming cut 3 bases from V and 2 bases from J; bases unmatched to any gene: 5. The CDR3 length is 15 residues. Germline V CDR1 and CDR2: SGHRS, YFSETQ. Written as DNA, the CDR3 is TGCGCCAGCAGCTCAGGGACAGCGCCCTACAATGAGCAGTTCTTC. It specifies CASSSGTAPYNEQFF.

This clone is a singleton in its sample. The chain employs TRBV28 and TRBJ2-7; D is undetermined. Germline values: CDR1 MDHEN, CDR2 SYDVKM. The V end lost 6 bases, the J end lost 2 bases, and 14 bases lay between the germline ends. The CDR3 loop spans 14 amino acids. The CDR3 loop is CASSRRLNPYEQYF. As DNA, the CDR3 is TGTGCCAGCAGCCGCCGACTCAACCCCTACGAGCAGTACTTC.

The V and J genes are TRBV7-9 and TRBJ2-1; no clear D. The CDR3 covers 17 residues. CDR1 is SEHNR and CDR2 is FQNEAQ in the germline V gene (reference sequence). Trimming removed 5 bases from V and 5 bases from J, with 22 bases in between. CDR3 amino acids: CASSPVGSKGPHNEQFF. The CDR3 DNA reads TGTGCCAGCAGCCCTGTTGGGTCCAAGGGCCCCCACAATGAGCAGTTCTTC.